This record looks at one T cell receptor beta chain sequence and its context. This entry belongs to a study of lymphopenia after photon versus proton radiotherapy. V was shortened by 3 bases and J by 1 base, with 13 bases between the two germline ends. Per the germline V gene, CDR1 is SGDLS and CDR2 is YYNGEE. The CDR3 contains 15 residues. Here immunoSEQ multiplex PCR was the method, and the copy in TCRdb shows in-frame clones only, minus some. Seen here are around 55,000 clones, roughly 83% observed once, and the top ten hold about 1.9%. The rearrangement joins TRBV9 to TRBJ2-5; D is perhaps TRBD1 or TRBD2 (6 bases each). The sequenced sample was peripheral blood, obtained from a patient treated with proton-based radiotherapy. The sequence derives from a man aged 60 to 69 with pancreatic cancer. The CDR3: CASSAQGRGQETQYF. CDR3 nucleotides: TGTGCCAGCAGCGCCCAGGGGCGGGGCCAAGAGACCCAGTACTTC.